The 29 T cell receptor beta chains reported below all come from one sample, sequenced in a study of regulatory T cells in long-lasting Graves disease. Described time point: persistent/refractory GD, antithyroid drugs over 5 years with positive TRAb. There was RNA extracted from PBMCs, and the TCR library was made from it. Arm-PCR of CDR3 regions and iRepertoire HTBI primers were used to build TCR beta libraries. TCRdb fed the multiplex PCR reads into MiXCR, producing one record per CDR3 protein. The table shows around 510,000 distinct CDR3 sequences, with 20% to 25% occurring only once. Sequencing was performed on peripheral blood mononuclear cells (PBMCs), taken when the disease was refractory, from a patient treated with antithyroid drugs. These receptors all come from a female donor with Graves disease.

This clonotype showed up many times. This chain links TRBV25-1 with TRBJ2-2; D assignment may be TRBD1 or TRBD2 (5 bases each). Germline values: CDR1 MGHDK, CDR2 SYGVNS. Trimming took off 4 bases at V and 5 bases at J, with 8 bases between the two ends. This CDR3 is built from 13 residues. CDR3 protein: CASSGGATGELFF. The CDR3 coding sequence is TGTGCCAGCAGTGGAGGGGCAACCGGGGAGCTGTTTTTT.

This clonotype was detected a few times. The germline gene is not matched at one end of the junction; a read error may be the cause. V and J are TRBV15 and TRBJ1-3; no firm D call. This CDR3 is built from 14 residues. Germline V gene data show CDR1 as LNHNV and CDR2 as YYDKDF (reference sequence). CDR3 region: CATTRALSGNTIYF. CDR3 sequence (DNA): TGTGCCACCACCAGAGCCCTCTCTGGAAACACCATATATTTT.

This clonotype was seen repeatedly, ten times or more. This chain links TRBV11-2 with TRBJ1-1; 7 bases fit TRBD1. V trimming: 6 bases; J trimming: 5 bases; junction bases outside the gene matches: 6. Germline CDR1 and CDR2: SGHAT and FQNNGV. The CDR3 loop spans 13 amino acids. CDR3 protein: CASRKTGNTEAFF. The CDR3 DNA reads TGTGCCAGCAGAAAGACAGGGAATACTGAAGCTTTCTTT.

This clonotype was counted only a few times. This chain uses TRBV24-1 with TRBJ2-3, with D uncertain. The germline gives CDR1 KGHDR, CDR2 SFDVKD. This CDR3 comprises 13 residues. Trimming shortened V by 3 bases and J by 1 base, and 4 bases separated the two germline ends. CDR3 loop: CATSDEGTDTQYF. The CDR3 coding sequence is TGTGCCACCAGTGATGAGGGCACAGATACGCAGTATTTT.

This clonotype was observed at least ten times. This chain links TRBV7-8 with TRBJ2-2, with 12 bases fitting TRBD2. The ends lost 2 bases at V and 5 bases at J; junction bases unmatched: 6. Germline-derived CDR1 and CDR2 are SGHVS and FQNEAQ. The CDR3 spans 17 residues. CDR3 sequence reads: CASSLPTSGSKTGELFF. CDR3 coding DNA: TGTGCCAGCAGCTTACCGACTAGCGGGAGTAAAACCGGGGAGCTGTTTTTT.

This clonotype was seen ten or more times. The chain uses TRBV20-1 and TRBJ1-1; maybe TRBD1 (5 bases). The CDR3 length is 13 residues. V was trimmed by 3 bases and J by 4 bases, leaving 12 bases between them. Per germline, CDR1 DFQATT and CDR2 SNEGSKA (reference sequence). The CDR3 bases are TGCAGTGCTAGGTCCTCTAGGGGCACTGAAGCTTTCTTT. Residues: CSARSSRGTEAFF.

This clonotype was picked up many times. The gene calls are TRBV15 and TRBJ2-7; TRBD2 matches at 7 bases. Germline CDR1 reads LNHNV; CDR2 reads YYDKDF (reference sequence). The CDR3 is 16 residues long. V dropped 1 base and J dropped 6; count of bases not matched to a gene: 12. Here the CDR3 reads CATSRGPLAGVVEQYF. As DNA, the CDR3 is TGTGCCACCAGCAGAGGACCCCTCGCGGGAGTCGTCGAGCAGTACTTC.

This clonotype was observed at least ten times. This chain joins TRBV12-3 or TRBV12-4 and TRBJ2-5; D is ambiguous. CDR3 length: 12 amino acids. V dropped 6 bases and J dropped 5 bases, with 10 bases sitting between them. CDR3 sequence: CASSLSSETQYF. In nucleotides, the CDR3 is TGTGCCAGCAGCTTAAGCTCCGAGACCCAGTACTTC.

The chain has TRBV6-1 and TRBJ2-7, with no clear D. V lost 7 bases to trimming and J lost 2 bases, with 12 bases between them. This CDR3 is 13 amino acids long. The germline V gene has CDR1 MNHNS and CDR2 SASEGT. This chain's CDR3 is CASTTRLPYEQYF. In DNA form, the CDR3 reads TGTGCCAGCACTACACGACTGCCCTACGAGCAGTACTTC.

The DNA of the CDR3 is TGTGCCTGGAGTGGGGCCTCTCGGAACGAGCAGTACTTC. Translation gives CAWSGASRNEQYF. This chain connects TRBV30 to TRBJ2-7; D is undetermined. Germline V gene sequence: CDR1 GTSNPN, CDR2 SVGIG (reference sequence). The length of the CDR3 is 13 residues. V was trimmed by 1 base and J by 5 bases, leaving 12 bases between them.

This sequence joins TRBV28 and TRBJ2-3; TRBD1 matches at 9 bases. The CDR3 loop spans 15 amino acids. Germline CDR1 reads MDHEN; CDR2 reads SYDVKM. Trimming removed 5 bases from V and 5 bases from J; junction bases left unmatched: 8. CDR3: CASSMGQGGGDTQYF. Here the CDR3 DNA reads TGTGCCAGCAGTATGGGACAGGGCGGAGGAGATACGCAGTATTTT.

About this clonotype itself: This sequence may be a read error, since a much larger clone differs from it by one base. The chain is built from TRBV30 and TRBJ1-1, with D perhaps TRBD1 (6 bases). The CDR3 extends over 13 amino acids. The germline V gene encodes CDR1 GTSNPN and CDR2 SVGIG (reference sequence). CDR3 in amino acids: CAWSQYRDTEASF. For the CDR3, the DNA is TGTGCCTGGAGCCAATACAGGGACACTGAAGCTTCCTTT. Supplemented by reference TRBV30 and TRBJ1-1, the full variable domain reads SQTIHQWPATLVQPVGSPLSLECTVEGTSNPNLYWYRQAAGRGLQLLFYSVGIGQISSEVPQNLSASRPQDRQFILSSKKLLLSDSGFYLCAWSQYRDTEASFGQGTRLTVV.

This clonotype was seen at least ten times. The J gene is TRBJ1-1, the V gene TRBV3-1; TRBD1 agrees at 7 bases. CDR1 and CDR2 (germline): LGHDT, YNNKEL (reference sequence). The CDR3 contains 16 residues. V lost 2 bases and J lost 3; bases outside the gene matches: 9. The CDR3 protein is CASSQLFEGADTEAFF. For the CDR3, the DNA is TGTGCCAGCAGCCAACTCTTCGAGGGGGCGGACACTGAAGCTTTCTTT.

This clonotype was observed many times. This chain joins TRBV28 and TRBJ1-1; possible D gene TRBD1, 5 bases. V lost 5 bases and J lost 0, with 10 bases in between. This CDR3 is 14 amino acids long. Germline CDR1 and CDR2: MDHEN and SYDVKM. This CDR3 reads CASSPRQLNTEAFF. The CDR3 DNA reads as TGTGCCAGCAGTCCCAGACAGCTGAACACTGAAGCTTTCTTT.

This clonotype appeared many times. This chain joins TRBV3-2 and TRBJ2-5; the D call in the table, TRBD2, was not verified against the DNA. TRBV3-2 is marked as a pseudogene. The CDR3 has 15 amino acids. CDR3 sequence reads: CASSRQQGGEETQYF. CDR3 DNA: TGTGCCAGCAGCCGTCAACAGGGAGGGGAAGAGACCCAGTACTTC.

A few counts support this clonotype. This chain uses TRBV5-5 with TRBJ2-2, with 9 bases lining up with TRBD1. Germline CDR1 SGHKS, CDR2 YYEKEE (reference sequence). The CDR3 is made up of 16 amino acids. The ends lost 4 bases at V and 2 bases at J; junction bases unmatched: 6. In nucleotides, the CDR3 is TGTGCCAGCAGCGCCCGGGACAGGGTAAACACCGGGGAGCTGTTTTTT. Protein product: CASSARDRVNTGELFF.

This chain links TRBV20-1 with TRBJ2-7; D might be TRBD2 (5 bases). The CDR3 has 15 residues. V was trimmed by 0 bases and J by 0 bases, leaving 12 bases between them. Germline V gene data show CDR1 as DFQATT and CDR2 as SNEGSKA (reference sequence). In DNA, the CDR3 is TGCAGTGCTAGAGATCTTAGCGTCAGCTCCTACGAGCAGTACTTC. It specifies CSARDLSVSSYEQYF.

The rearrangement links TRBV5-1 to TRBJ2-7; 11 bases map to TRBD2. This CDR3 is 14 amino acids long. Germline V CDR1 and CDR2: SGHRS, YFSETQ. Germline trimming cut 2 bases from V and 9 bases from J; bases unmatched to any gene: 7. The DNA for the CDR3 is TGCGCCAGCAGCTTCGGGACTAGCGGTCTCGGGCAGTACTTC. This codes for CASSFGTSGLGQYF.

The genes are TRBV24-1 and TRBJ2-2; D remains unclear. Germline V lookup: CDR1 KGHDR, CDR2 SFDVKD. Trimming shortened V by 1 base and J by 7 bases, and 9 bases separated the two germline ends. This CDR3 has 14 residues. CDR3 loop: CATSDFRAGGELFF. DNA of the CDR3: TGTGCCACCAGTGATTTTAGGGCTGGCGGGGAGCTGTTTTTT.

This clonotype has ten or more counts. CDR3 sequence reads: CASSDVDRAGDGYTF. The CDR3 nucleotides are TGTGCCAGCAGTGACGTTGACAGGGCAGGCGATGGCTACACCTTC. The chain employs TRBV2 and TRBJ1-2, with 7 bases lining up with TRBD1. The CDR3 is 15 amino acids. J gave up 6 bases and V 3 bases, and 10 bases lay outside the gene matches. CDR1 and CDR2 (germline): SNHLY, FYNNEI. Filled out from reference TRBV2 and TRBJ1-2, the complete variable domain reads EPEVTQTPSHQVTQMGQEVILRCVPISNHLYFYWYRQILGQKVEFLVSFYNNEISEKSEIFDDQFSVERPDGSNFTLKIRSTKLEDSAMYFCASSDVDRAGDGYTFGSGTRLTVV.

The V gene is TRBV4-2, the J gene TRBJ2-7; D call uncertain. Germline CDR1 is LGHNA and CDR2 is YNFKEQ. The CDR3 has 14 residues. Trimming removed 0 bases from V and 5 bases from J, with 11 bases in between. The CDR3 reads CASSQDPGSDEQYF. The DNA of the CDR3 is TGTGCCAGCAGCCAAGACCCCGGATCCGACGAGCAGTACTTC.

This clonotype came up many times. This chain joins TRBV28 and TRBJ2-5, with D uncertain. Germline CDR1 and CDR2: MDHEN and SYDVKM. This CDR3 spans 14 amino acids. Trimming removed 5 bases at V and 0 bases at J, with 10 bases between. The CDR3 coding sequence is TGTGCCAGCAGTCTCACTTCGTACCAAGAGACCCAGTACTTC. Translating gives CASSLTSYQETQYF.

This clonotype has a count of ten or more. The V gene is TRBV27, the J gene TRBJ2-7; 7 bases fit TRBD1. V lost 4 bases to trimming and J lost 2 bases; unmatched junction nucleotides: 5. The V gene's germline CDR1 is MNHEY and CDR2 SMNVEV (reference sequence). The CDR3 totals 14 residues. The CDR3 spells CASSSQGDPYEQYF. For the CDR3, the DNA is TGTGCCAGCAGTTCCCAGGGGGACCCCTACGAGCAGTACTTC.

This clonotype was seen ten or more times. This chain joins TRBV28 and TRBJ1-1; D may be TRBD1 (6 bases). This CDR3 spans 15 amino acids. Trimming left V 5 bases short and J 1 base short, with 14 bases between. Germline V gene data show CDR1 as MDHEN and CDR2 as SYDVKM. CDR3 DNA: TGTGCCAGCAGTGGAAGCGGGACAAAGAACACTGAAGCTTTCTTT. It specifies CASSGSGTKNTEAFF.

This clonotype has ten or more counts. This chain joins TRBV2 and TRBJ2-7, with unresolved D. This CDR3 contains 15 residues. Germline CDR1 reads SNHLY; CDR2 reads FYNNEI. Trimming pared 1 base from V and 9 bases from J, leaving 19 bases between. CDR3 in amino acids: CASSEETGALRWQYF. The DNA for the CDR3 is TGTGCCAGCAGTGAAGAGACGGGTGCCCTACGATGGCAGTACTTC.

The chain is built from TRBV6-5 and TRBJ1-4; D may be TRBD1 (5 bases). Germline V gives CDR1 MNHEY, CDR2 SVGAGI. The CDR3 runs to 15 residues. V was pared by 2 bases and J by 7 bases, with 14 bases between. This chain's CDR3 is CASSYPPGHGEKLFF. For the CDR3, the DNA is TGTGCCAGCAGTTACCCACCGGGGCACGGTGAAAAACTGTTTTTT.

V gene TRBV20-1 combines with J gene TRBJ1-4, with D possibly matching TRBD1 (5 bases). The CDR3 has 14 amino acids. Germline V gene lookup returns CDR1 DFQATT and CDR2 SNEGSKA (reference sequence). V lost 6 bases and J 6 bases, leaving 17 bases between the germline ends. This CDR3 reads CSAPSVGGDEKLFF. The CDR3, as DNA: TGCAGTGCCCCGAGCGTGGGGGGGGATGAAAAACTGTTTTTT.

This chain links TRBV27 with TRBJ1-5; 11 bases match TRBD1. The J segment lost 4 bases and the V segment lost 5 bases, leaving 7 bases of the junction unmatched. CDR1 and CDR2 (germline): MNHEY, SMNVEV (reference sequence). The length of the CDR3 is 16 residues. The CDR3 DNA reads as TGTGCCAGCAGTACAGGGACAGGGGGATATAATCAGCCCCAGCATTTT. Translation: CASSTGTGGYNQPQHF.

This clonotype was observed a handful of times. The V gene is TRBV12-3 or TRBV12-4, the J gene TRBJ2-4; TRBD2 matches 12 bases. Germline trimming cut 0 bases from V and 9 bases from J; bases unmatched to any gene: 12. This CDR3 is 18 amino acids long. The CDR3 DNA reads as TGTGCCAGCAGTTTAGCGGGTGTGACTAGCGGGAGTAATGGCATTCAGTACTTC. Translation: CASSLAGVTSGSNGIQYF.